This is a list of T cell receptor beta chains from one sample in a study of cytomegalovirus exposure and HLA in healthy donors. Libraries were prepared by immunoSEQ multiplex PCR; TCRdb keeps only in-frame clonotypes and omits some of them. Of approximately 27,000 clones in the sample, roughly 70% were seen once. Sequencing was done on a sample of PBMCs. The receptors stem from a woman aged 45-60 years in good health and CMV-seronegative. Both conserved end residues are part of each CDR3. The D gene is left open where the match is weak.

V gene	J gene	D gene	CDR3 protein
TRBV25-1	TRBJ1-2	NA	CASRTDDGYTF
TRBV11-3	TRBJ2-3	TRBD1	CASSSRGTGADTQYF
TRBV5-1	TRBJ1-1	NA	CASSLEDGGGSEAFF
TRBV7-3	TRBJ2-3	NA	CASTRGAEDTQYF
TRBV28	TRBJ1-2	TRBD1	CASSPSRDSAYGYTF
TRBV5-1	TRBJ2-5	NA	CASSLLEGEETQYF
TRBV1	TRBJ1-2	NA	CTSSQGRSGGKDYGYTF
TRBV19	TRBJ1-2	TRBD1	CASSRGQGGYTF
TRBV2	TRBJ1-6	TRBD1	CASRTGSRNSPLHF
TRBV6-5	TRBJ2-5	NA	CASSYPGLLETQYF
TRBV6-7	TRBJ2-7	TRBD1	CASSPKDRVSDGQYF
TRBV7-9	TRBJ2-5	TRBD1	CASSNRDRVTQYF
TRBV30	TRBJ2-7	TRBD1	CAWGENRGQPYEQYF
TRBV9	TRBJ2-1	NA	CASSAPQGHHNEQFF
TRBV9	TRBJ2-5	NA	CASTKGEGSQETQYF
TRBV6-5	TRBJ2-2	NA	CASSYPPPSGELFF
TRBV29-1	TRBJ2-3	NA	CSAHLWTDTQYF
TRBV9	TRBJ2-1	NA	CASSVRFAYNEQFF
TRBV7-6	TRBJ2-2	NA	CASALASATGELFF
TRBV2	TRBJ1-5	NA	CASGLDTLGQPQHF
TRBV5-4	TRBJ2-2	NA	CASSLQVNTGELFF
TRBV2	TRBJ2-7	TRBD1	CARGQGSEQYF
TRBV7-2	TRBJ1-5	NA	CASSLAGLDNQPQHF
TRBV2	TRBJ1-2	NA	CASTREGYTF
TRBV25-1	TRBJ1-2	NA	CASNRGGNYGYTF
TRBV6-1	TRBJ1-5	NA	CASSSRDKNQPQHF
TRBV27	TRBJ1-6	NA	CASSLSTAGSPLHF
TRBV28	TRBJ2-2	NA	CASSLGAGELFF
TRBV6-5	TRBJ1-3	NA	CASCGTPSSGNTIYF
TRBV6-6	TRBJ1-1	NA	CASSPGYGNTEAFF
TRBV29-1	TRBJ2-1	NA	CSAGGGRNEQFF
TRBV28	TRBJ1-5	NA	CASSTTANSNQPQHF
TRBV6-1	TRBJ2-7	NA	CASARERGDYEQYF
TRBV2	TRBJ2-7	TRBD1	CASSEAGTGYNEQYF
TRBV25-1	TRBJ1-2	NA	CASSATSRGGDGYTF
TRBV4-2	TRBJ1-2	TRBD1	CASRGREGADYGYTF
TRBV29-1	TRBJ1-2	NA	CSVDNSPNYGYTF
TRBV6-5	TRBJ1-2	TRBD1	CASSSSPGTGEAF
TRBV7-8	TRBJ2-5	NA	CASTSKGGREVQTQYF
TRBV19	TRBJ2-4	TRBD1	CASSPDRGHYIQYF
TRBV7-9	TRBJ1-1	TRBD1	CASSLAGQPNTEAFF
TRBV15	TRBJ1-1	NA	CATSREASTYTEAFF
TRBV7-2	TRBJ2-5	NA	CASSLYISGQETQYF
TRBV10-3	TRBJ2-5	NA	CAISENLGGTQYF
TRBV5-1	TRBJ1-2	TRBD1	CASSNRTGVYGYTF
TRBV5-1	TRBJ2-2	TRBD2	CASSLELAGGNGELFF
TRBV5-1	TRBJ1-1	TRBD1	CASSLTGAKNTEAFF
TRBV6-4	TRBJ1-5	NA	CASSDSGRDQPQHF
TRBV13	TRBJ1-1	NA	CASSLSGRVNTEAFF
TRBV2	TRBJ1-5	NA	CASKRDGQPQHF
TRBV15	TRBJ2-1	TRBD2	CATRQREDYNEQFF
TRBV18	TRBJ1-2	TRBD1	CASSLGQGGGYTF